The rows below give T cell receptor beta chains drawn from one sample of a study of regulatory T cells in long-lasting Graves disease. From the multiplex PCR reads, TCRdb called clonotypes with MiXCR, one entry per CDR3 protein. This table has about 660,000 distinct CDR3 sequences, 30% appearing once. The starting material was peripheral blood mononuclear cells (PBMCs), obtained when the disease was refractory, from a patient treated with antithyroid drugs. The receptors here all came from a female donor with Graves disease. CDR3s include the opening cysteine and the closing phenylalanine or tryptophan. D genes are given only for firm matches. Size is stated for part of the rows, as once, few or many counts, or as a class when the clone is expanded.

d_call: .; clone_size: many; j_call: TRBJ2-7; v_call: TRBV30; cdr3_aa: CAWSVLHEQYF; cdr3_nt: TGTGCCTGGAGTGTGCTGCACGAGCAGTACTTC
d_call: .; clone_size: .; j_call: TRBJ1-3; v_call: TRBV30; cdr3_aa: CAWNEGSGNTIYF; cdr3_nt: TGTGCCTGGAATGAAGGATCTGGAAACACCATATATTTT
d_call: .; clone_size: .; j_call: TRBJ1-3; v_call: TRBV5-5; cdr3_aa: CASSLGRGDSGNTIYF; cdr3_nt: TGTGCCAGCAGCTTGGGACGGGGTGACTCTGGAAACACCATATATTTT
d_call: TRBD1; clone_size: .; j_call: TRBJ1-1; v_call: TRBV5-1; cdr3_aa: CASSSKGTVAFF; cdr3_nt: TGCGCCAGCAGCTCGAAGGGGACAGTAGCTTTCTTT
d_call: .; clone_size: few; j_call: TRBJ1-1; v_call: TRBV5-6; cdr3_aa: CASSLRVSGNTEAFF; cdr3_nt: TGTGCCAGCAGCTTGCGGGTTTCGGGGAACACTGAAGCTTTCTTT
d_call: TRBD1; clone_size: few; j_call: TRBJ2-7; v_call: TRBV19; cdr3_aa: CASGTGGGGYEQYF; cdr3_nt: TGTGCCAGTGGCACAGGGGGCGGAGGATACGAGCAGTACTTC
d_call: TRBD2; clone_size: few; j_call: TRBJ2-7; v_call: TRBV7-9; cdr3_aa: CASSPLFGTSVEQYF; cdr3_nt: TGTGCCAGCAGCCCCTTGTTTGGGACTAGCGTCGAGCAGTACTTC
d_call: TRBD1; clone_size: .; j_call: TRBJ1-2; v_call: TRBV29-1; cdr3_aa: CSVVGQGAATHPYGYTF; cdr3_nt: TGCAGCGTTGTGGGACAGGGGGCGGCCACACACCCCTATGGCTACACCTTC
d_call: .; clone_size: .; j_call: TRBJ1-5; v_call: TRBV2; cdr3_aa: CASTSSGIGGNQPQHF; cdr3_nt: TGTGCCAGCACCTCAAGCGGGATAGGGGGCAATCAGCCCCAGCATTTT
d_call: .; clone_size: .; j_call: TRBJ2-7; v_call: TRBV5-1; cdr3_aa: CASSLESAILYEQYF; cdr3_nt: TGCGCCAGCAGCTTGGAGTCAGCCATTCTCTACGAGCAGTACTTC